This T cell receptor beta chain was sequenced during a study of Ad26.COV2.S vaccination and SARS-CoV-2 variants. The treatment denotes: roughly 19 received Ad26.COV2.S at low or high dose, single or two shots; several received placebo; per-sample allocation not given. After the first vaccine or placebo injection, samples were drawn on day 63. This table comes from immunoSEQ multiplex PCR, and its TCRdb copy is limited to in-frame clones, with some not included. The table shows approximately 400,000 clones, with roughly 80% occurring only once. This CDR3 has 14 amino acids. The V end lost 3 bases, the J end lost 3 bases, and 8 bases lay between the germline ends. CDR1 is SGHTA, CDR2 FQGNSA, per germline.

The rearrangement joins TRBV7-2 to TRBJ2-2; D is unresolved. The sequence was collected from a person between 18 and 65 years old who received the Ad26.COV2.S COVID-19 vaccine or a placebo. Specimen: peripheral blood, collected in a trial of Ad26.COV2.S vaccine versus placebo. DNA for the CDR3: TGTGCCAGCAGCTTCGTGGGATACACCGGGGAGCTGTTTTTT. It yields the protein CASSFVGYTGELFF.